This TCR beta chain was observed in a study of human T cells and chemical hapten exposure. Study background: The upper back received 0.01% DPC by patch testing, with results read at 6 days.

The CDR3 consists of 14 residues. Germline values: CDR1 SGHRS, CDR2 YFSETQ. Trimming at V came to 0 bases and at J to 6 bases, leaving 3 bases not matched to a gene. Time point: pre-sensitization, week 0. This sample's treatment: therapeutic diphenylcyclopropenone sensitization with weekly scalp DPC. TCRdb passed the RACE reads through MiXCR, listing each CDR3 protein once. The data show 150,000 to 200,000 distinct CDR3 sequences, just under 30% seen once. This clonotype was seen more than once but under ten times. This receptor was obtained from a woman aged 25-40 years with alopecia areata. Some clones in this sample may be carry-over from other donors' samples. This chain uses TRBV5-1 with TRBJ2-1; 7 bases match TRBD1. Sequenced material: whole blood, taken in connection with sensitization to the hapten diphenylcyclopropenone (DPC). CDR3 loop: CASSLGQGSNEQFF. In DNA, the CDR3 is TGCGCCAGCAGCTTGGGACAGGGTTCCAATGAGCAGTTCTTC. Full variable domain (outside the CDR3, taken from reference TRBV5-1 and TRBJ2-1): KAGVTQTPRYLIKTRGQQVTLSCSPISGHRSVSWYQQTPGQGLQFLFEYFSETQRNKGNFPGRFSGRQFSNSRSEMNVSTLELGDSALYLCASSLGQGSNEQFFGPGTRLTVL.